This TCR beta chain derives from a study of blood T cell repertoires in COVID-19. Repertoires were generated with immunoSEQ multiplex PCR, while TCRdb's copy carries only in-frame clones and drops some. Of 250,000 to 300,000 clones in the sample, around four fifths were seen once. The CDR3 has 15 amino acids. Trimming stripped 2 bases from V and 2 bases from J, with 10 bases between. Germline loops: CDR1 KGHDR, CDR2 SFDVKD. The V gene is TRBV24-1, the J gene TRBJ2-3; D gene uncertain. Specimen: peripheral blood. This clonotype originated in a man aged 60 to 75 with acute or convalescent COVID-19. The CDR3 DNA reads TGTGCCACCAGTGATTCAGGCCCAAACACAGATACGCAGTATTTT. It specifies CATSDSGPNTDTQYF.